These 12 T cell receptor beta chains were sequenced from one sample in a study of OX40 agonist ivuxolimab in advanced cancers. The library was prepared using the immunoSEQ multiplex PCR assay. TCRdb obtained this table from immuneACCESS and retained in-frame rearrangements with V and J assigned. These tables miss some clones; where compared with another copy, unresolved V genes account for less than half of the shortfall, and the remainder is unexplained. For this sample the table gives 48,000 or so clones, of which roughly 86% were detected only once. The ten biggest clones cover 1.5% to 2% of the sample. The sample was CD4+ or CD8+ T cells sorted from blood, taken in a trial of the OX40 agonist ivuxolimab. The origin of the receptors is an adult with an advanced solid tumor such as melanoma, head and neck, liver or kidney cancer.

The chain combines TRBV19 with TRBJ2-7; tentatively, D is TRBD2 (6 bases). The germline V and J ends were trimmed by 9 bases and 6 bases, with 18 bases remaining between them. This CDR3 has 13 amino acids. The germline gives CDR1 LNHDA, CDR2 SQIVND (reference sequence). The CDR3 loop is CASSTQFGGEQYF. CDR3 DNA sequence: TGTGCCAGCTCGACACAATTCGGGGGCGAGCAGTACTTC.

The chain couples TRBV30 to TRBJ2-5; D gene unclear. This CDR3 contains 12 residues. Trimming removed 2 bases from V and 5 bases from J, with 9 bases in between. Germline CDR1 reads GTSNPN; CDR2 reads SVGIG (reference sequence). The CDR3 here is CAWSPFQETQYF. The CDR3 DNA reads TGTGCCTGGAGTCCTTTCCAGGAGACCCAGTACTTC.

Only one count was recorded for this clone. V and J are TRBV10-3 and TRBJ1-2; no firm D call. This CDR3 spans 14 amino acids. V was shortened by 2 bases and J by 0 bases, with 7 bases between the two germline ends. Germline values: CDR1 ENHRY, CDR2 SYGVKD. The CDR3 loop is CAISEGVANYGYTF. The CDR3 region has the DNA TGTGCCATCAGTGAGGGGGTTGCTAACTATGGCTACACCTTC.

The chain carries TRBV11-1 and TRBJ2-7, with D unclear. V was trimmed by 5 bases and J by 0 bases, leaving 11 bases between them. In germline, CDR1 is SGHAT, CDR2 FQDESV (reference sequence). This CDR3 has 14 amino acids. In nucleotides, the CDR3 is TGTGCCAGCAGCCTCCTTAGTCCCTCCTACGAGCAGTACTTC. Residues: CASSLLSPSYEQYF.

The V call is TRBV6-5, the J call TRBJ1-5, with 9 bases lining up with TRBD1. This CDR3 spans 15 amino acids. Germline loops: CDR1 MNHEY, CDR2 SVGAGI. The V gene end was trimmed by 6 bases and the J gene end by 6 bases; junction bases not matched to a gene: 9. This CDR3 is CASSQQGAPLQPQHF. CDR3 nucleotide sequence: TGTGCCAGCAGCCAACAGGGGGCACCCCTTCAGCCCCAGCATTTT.

This chain links TRBV7-3 with TRBJ1-2, with a possible D match to TRBD1 (6 bases). This CDR3 has 13 residues. The ends were cut back, 3 bases at V and 4 bases at J, with 9 bases in the middle. The germline CDR1 and CDR2 sequences are SGHTA and FQGTGA. The CDR3 here is CASSLLGGYGYTF. CDR3 bases: TGTGCCAGCAGCTTGTTAGGGGGCTATGGCTACACCTTC. The complete variable domain, with remaining parts taken from reference TRBV7-3 and TRBJ1-2, reads GAGVSQTPSNKVTEKGKYVELRCDPISGHTALYWYRQSLGQGPEFLIYFQGTGAADDSGLPNDRFFAVRPEGSVSTLKIQRTERGDSAVYLCASSLLGGYGYTFGSGTRLTVV.

The chain carries TRBV7-2 and TRBJ1-3; D remains unclear. CDR3 length: 15 residues. The V end was cut by 4 bases, the J end by 2 bases, with 12 bases between. Germline V gene sequence: CDR1 SGHTA, CDR2 FQGNSA. In nucleotides, the CDR3 is TGTGCCAGCAGCTGGACTAGGGCAACTGGAAACACCATATATTTT. Amino acids: CASSWTRATGNTIYF. The whole variable domain, remainder taken from reference TRBV7-2 and TRBJ1-3, is GAGVSQSPSNKVTEKGKDVELRCDPISGHTALYWYRQSLGQGLEFLIYFQGNSAPDKSGLPSDRFSAERTGGSVSTLTIQRTQQEDSAVYLCASSWTRATGNTIYFGEGSWLTVV.

The V call is TRBV19, the J call TRBJ1-5; D unresolved. Germline CDR1 is LNHDA and CDR2 is SQIVND (reference sequence). V dropped 3 bases and J dropped 4 bases, with 7 bases sitting between them. The CDR3 length is 13 residues. Here the CDR3 DNA reads TGTGCCAGTAGTATGGGGTATAATCAGCCCCAGCATTTT. As protein: CASSMGYNQPQHF.

This chain joins TRBV5-1 and TRBJ2-7; TRBD2 matches at 8 bases. V shed 6 bases and J 0 bases; nucleotides not matched to a gene: 5. Germline lookup yields CDR1 SGHRS and CDR2 YFSETQ. The CDR3 has 14 amino acids. For the CDR3, the DNA is TGCGCCAGCAAACGCGGGACTAGCTCCTACGAGCAGTACTTC. This translates into CASKRGTSSYEQYF.

The V call is TRBV13, the J call TRBJ2-7; no definite D call. Germline CDR1 and CDR2: PRHDT and FYEKMQ (reference sequence). There are 15 residues in the CDR3. V gave up 5 bases and J gave up 3 bases, with 17 bases separating them. CDR3: CASSLSWSSGYEQYF. The CDR3 nucleotides are TGTGCCAGCAGCCTGAGTTGGTCCTCGGGCTACGAGCAGTACTTC.

CDR3 residues: CASSIDLRATEAFF. The CDR3 bases are TGTGCCAGTAGTATAGATTTACGGGCCACTGAAGCTTTCTTT. The V gene is TRBV19, the J gene TRBJ1-1; D is uncertain. The germline V and J ends were trimmed by 0 bases and 4 bases, with 9 bases remaining between them. Germline V gene data show CDR1 as LNHDA and CDR2 as SQIVND (reference sequence). The CDR3 totals 14 residues.

The sample holds one count of this clone. V and J are TRBV7-3 and TRBJ2-1; TRBD1 agrees at 11 bases. Looked up from germline, CDR1 is SGHTA and CDR2 is FQGTGA. The CDR3 is made up of 14 amino acids. V was clipped by 6 bases and J by 7 bases; unmatched bases: 5. CDR3 amino acids: CASSPGQGVNEQFF. The CDR3 DNA follows: TGTGCCAGCAGTCCGGGACAGGGGGTTAATGAGCAGTTCTTC. The whole variable domain, filled in from reference TRBV7-3 and TRBJ2-1, reads GAGVSQTPSNKVTEKGKYVELRCDPISGHTALYWYRQSLGQGPEFLIYFQGTGAADDSGLPNDRFFAVRPEGSVSTLKIQRTERGDSAVYLCASSPGQGVNEQFFGPGTRLTVL.